The present entry profiles one T cell receptor beta chain with its context. Antigen: not known. The germline CDR1 and CDR2 sequences are SGHRS and YFSETQ. Trimming took 6 bases from V and 2 from J; bases not matched to a gene: 12. The length of the CDR3 is 16 residues. These data come from a study of PD-1 blockade in mismatch repair-deficient tumors. Whole-study context: Patients had approximately 12 mismatch repair-deficient cancer types, all previously treated and progressing. Study-wide points: Rapid post-treatment expansion, then contraction, generally preceding radiologic response, marked tumor-resident clones.

Here immunoSEQ multiplex PCR was the method, and the copy in TCRdb shows in-frame clones only, minus some. The data contain some 17,000 clones, 84% of them singletons. The receptor was isolated from an adult with mismatch repair-deficient cancer. The sequencing used PBMCs, collected less than 25 weeks after starting pembrolizumab. This chain connects TRBV5-1 to TRBJ1-2; 8 bases agree with TRBD1. The CDR3 coding sequence is TGCGCCAGCACCCGAGGACAGGGACTACCGAACTATGGCTACACCTTC. It specifies CASTRGQGLPNYGYTF.